The present entry profiles one TCR beta chain with its context. This sample is drawn from a study of neoadjuvant anti-PD-1 for oral cavity cancer. As to time point: after neoadjuvant nivolumab, at surgical resection. PBMCs were not maintained or expanded in culture before analysis. The repertoire was sequenced with immunoSEQ multiplex PCR; TCRdb's copy has only in-frame clones and lacks some. The sample holds 63,000 or so clones, 86% seen once. Here the sequenced sample was PBMCs, taken after nivolumab (anti-PD-1) treatment. The source is a person between 35 and 79 years old with oral cavity squamous cell carcinoma.

CDR3 in amino acids: CASRREQAYNEQFF. For the CDR3, the DNA is TGTGCCAGCAGACGCGAACAGGCCTACAATGAGCAGTTCTTC. The rearrangement joins TRBV7-2 to TRBJ2-1; D is possibly TRBD1 (5 bases). Trimming left V 6 bases short and J 2 bases short, with 11 bases between. CDR1 and CDR2 from the germline V gene are SGHTA and FQGNSA. CDR3 length: 14 residues.